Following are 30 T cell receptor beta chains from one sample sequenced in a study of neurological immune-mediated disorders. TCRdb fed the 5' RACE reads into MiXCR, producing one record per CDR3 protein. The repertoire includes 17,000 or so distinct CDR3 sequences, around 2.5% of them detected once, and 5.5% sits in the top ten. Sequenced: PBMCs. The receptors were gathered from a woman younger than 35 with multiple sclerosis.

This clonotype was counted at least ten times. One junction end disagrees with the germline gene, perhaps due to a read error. The CDR3 loop reads CTGVFADTQYF. The CDR3 region has the DNA TGTACGGGCGTTTTCGCAGATACGCAGTATTTT. The chain employs TRBV20-1 and TRBJ2-3; D is uncertain. CDR3 size: 11 residues. The germline V gene has CDR1 DFQATT and CDR2 SNEGSKA (reference sequence).

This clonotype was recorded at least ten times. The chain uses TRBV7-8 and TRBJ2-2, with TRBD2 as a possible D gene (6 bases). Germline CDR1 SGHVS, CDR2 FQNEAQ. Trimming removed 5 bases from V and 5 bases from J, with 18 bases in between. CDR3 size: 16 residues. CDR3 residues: CASSPRGRDSTGELFF. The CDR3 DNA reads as TGTGCCAGCAGCCCGCGGGGCAGGGACTCGACCGGGGAGCTGTTTTTT.

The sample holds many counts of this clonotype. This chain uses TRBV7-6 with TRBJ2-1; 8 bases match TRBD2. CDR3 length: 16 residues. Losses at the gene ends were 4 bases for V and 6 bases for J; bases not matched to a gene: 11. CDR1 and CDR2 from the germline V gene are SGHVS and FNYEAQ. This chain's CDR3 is CASSYTAGDLGNEQFF. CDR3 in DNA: TGTGCCAGCAGCTACACAGCGGGAGATCTGGGCAATGAGCAGTTCTTC.

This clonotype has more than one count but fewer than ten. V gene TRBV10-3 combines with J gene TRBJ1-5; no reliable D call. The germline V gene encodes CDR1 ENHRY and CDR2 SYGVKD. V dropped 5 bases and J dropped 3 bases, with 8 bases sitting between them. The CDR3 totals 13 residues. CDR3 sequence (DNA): TGTGCCATCAGTAACAGCTACAATCAGCCCCAGCATTTT. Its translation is CAISNSYNQPQHF.

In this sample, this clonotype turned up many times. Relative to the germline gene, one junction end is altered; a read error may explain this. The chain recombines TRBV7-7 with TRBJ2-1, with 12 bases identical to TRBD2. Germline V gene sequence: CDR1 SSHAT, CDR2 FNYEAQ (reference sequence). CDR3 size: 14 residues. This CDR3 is CASSSGTSGNEQFF. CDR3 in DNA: TGTGCTAGCAGCTCCGGGACTAGCGGGAATGAGCAGTTCTTC.

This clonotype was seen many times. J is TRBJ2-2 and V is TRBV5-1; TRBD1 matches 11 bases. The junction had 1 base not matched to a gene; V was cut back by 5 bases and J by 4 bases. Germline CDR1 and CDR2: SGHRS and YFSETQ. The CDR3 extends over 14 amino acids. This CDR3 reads CASSGQGATGELFF. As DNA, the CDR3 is TGCGCCAGCAGTGGACAGGGGGCCACCGGGGAGCTGTTTTTT.

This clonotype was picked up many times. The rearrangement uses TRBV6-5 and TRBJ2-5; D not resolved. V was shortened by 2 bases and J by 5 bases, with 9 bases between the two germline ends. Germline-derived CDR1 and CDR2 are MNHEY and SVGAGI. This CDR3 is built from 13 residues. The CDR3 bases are TGTGCCAGCAGTTACAGGTTTAGGGAGACCCAGTACTTC. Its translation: CASSYRFRETQYF.

The CDR3 sequence is CASSASSLNTPQYV. DNA for the CDR3: TGTGCCAGCAGCGCATCTTCTCTCAACACCCCGCAGTACGTC. The chain links TRBV7-2 to TRBJ2-7; D gene ambiguous. The V end was cut by 5 bases, the J end by 9 bases, with 20 bases between. Germline CDR1 reads SGHTA; CDR2 reads FQGNSA. The CDR3 length is 14 residues.

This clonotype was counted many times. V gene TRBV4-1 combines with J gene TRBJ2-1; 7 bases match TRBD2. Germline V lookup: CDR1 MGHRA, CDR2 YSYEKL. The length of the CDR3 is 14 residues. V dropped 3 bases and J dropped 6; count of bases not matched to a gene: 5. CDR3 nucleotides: TGCGCCAGCAGCCAGACTAGCACCTCCAATGAGCAGTTCTTC. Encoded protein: CASSQTSTSNEQFF.

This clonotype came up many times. The CDR3 DNA sequence: TGTGCCATCAGTGAATCAAGGGGTGGCACAGGGATCTTCTTT. Residues: CAISESRGGTGIFF. The chain combines TRBV10-3 with TRBJ1-1; a possible D gene is TRBD1 (6 bases). The CDR3 runs to 14 residues. With 3 bases removed from V and 14 bases from J, the gap between germline ends came to 22 bases. Germline CDR1 is ENHRY and CDR2 is SYGVKD.

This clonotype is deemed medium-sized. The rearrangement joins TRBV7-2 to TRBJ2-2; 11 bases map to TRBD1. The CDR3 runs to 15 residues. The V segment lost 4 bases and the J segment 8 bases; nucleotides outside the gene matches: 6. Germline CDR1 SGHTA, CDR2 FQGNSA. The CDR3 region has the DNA TGTGCCAGCAGCTCCTGGACAGGGGGCATGGGGGAGCTGTTTTTT. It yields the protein CASSSWTGGMGELFF. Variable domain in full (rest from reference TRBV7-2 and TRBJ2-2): GAGVSQSPSNKVTEKGKDVELRCDPISGHTALYWYRQSLGQGLEFLIYFQGNSAPDKSGLPSDRFSAERTGGSVSTLTIQRTQQEDSAVYLCASSSWTGGMGELFFGEGSRLTVL.

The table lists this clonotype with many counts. CDR3 loop: CASSHGQGTDTQYF. CDR3 in DNA: TGTGCCAGCAGCCACGGACAGGGCACAGATACGCAGTATTTT. The chain carries TRBV3-1 and TRBJ2-3; 7 positions agree with TRBD1. With V trimmed by 3 bases and J by 1 base, 1 base remained unmatched. Per the germline V gene, CDR1 is LGHDT and CDR2 is YNNKEL (reference sequence). CDR3 length: 14 residues.

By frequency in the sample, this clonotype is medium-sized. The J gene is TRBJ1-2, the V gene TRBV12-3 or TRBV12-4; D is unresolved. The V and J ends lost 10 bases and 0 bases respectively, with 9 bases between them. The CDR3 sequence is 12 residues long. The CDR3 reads CAIRTANYGYTF. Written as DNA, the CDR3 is TGTGCCATCCGGACCGCTAACTATGGCTACACCTTC.

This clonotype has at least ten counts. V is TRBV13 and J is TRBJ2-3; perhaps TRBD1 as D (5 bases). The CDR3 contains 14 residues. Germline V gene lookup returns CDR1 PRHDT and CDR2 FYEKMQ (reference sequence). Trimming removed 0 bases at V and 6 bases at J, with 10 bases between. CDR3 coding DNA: TGTGCCAGCAGCTTAGGCTTAGGGGTGGATACGCAGTATTTT. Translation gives CASSLGLGVDTQYF.

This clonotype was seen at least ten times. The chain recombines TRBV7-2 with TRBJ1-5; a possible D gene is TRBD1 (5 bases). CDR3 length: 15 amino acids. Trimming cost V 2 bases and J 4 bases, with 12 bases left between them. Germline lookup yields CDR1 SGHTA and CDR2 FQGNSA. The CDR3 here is CASSLFGAGNQPQHF. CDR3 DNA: TGTGCCAGCAGCTTATTCGGGGCAGGTAATCAGCCCCAGCATTTT. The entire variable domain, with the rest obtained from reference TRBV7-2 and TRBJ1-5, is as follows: GAGVSQSPSNKVTEKGKDVELRCDPISGHTALYWYRQSLGQGLEFLIYFQGNSAPDKSGLPSDRFSAERTGGSVSTLTIQRTQQEDSAVYLCASSLFGAGNQPQHFGDGTRLSIL.

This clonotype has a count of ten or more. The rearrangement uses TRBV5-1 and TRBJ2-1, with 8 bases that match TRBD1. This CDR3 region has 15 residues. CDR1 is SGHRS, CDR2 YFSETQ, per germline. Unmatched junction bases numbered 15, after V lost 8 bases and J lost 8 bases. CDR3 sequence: CASTISPQGADEQFF. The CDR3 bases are TGCGCCAGTACGATAAGCCCCCAGGGGGCCGATGAGCAGTTCTTC.

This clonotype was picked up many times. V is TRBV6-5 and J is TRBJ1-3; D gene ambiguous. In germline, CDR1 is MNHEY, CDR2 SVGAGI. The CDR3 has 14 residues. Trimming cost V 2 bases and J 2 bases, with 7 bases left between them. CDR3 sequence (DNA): TGTGCCAGCAGTTACAGGGTCGCTGGAAACACCATATATTTT. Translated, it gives CASSYRVAGNTIYF.

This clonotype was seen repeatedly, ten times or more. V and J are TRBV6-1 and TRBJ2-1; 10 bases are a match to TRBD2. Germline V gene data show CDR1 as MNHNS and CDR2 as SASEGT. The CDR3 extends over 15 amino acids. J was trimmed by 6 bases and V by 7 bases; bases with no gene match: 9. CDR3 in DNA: TGTGCCAGCACCCTAAGCGGGGGGGCTGTCAATGAGCAGTTCTTC. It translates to CASTLSGGAVNEQFF.

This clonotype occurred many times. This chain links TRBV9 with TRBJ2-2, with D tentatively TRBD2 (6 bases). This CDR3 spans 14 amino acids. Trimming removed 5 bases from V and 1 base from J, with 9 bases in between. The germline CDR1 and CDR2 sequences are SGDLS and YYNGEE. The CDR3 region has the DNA TGTGCCAGCAGTAGACTAGGGAACACCGGGGAGCTGTTTTTT. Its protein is CASSRLGNTGELFF.

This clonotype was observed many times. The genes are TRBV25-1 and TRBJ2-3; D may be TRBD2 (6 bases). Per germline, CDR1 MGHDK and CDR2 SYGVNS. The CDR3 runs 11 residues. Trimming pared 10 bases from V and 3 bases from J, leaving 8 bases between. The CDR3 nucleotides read TGTGCCATAGGGAGGACAGATACGCAGTATTTT. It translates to CAIGRTDTQYF.

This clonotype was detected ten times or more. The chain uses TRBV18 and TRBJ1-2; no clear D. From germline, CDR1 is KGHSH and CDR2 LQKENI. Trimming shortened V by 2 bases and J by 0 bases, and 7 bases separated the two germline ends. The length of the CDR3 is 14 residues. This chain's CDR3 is CASSPERANYGYTF. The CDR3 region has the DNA TGTGCCAGCTCACCAGAGAGGGCTAACTATGGCTACACCTTC. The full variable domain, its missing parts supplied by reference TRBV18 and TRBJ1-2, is NAGVMQNPRHLVRRRGQEARLRCSPMKGHSHVYWYRQLPEEGLKFMVYLQKENIIDESGMPKERFSAEFPKEGPSILRIQQVVRGDSAAYFCASSPERANYGYTFGSGTRLTVV.

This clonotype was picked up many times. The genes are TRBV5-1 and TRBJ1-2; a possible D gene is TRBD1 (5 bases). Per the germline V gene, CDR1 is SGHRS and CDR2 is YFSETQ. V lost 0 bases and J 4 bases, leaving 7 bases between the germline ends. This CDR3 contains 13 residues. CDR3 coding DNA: TGCGCCAGCAGCTTGGGAGGGACCTATGGCTACACCTTC. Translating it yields CASSLGGTYGYTF.

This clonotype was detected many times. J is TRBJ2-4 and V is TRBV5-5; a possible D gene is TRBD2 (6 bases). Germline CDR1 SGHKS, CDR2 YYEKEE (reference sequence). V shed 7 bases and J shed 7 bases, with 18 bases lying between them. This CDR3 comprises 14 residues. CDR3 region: CASERPGEGNIQYF. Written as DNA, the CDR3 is TGTGCCAGCGAGAGACCGGGAGAGGGGAACATTCAGTACTTC.

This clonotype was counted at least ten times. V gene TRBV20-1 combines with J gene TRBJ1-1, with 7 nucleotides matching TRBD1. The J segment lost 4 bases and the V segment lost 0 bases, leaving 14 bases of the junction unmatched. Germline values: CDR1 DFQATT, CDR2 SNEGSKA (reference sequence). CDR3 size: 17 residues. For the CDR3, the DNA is TGCAGTGCTAGAGAAGTCGGTGCGGCAGGGGGGTCCACTGAAGCTTTCTTT. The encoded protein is CSAREVGAAGGSTEAFF.

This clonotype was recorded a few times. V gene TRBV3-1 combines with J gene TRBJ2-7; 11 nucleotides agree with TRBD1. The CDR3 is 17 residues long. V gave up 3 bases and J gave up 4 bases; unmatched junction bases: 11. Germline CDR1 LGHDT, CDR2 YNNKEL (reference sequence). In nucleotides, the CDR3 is TGTGCCAGCAGCCAGGAGATTAGGACAGGGGGCATATACGAGCAGTACTTC. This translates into CASSQEIRTGGIYEQYF.

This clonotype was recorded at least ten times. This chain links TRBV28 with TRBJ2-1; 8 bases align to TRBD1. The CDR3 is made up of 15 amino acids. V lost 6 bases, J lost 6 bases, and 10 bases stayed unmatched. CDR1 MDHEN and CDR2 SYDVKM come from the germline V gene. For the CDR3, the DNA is TGTGCCAGCAGGGAACCGGGACAGGCCGTCAATGAGCAGTTCTTC. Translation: CASREPGQAVNEQFF.

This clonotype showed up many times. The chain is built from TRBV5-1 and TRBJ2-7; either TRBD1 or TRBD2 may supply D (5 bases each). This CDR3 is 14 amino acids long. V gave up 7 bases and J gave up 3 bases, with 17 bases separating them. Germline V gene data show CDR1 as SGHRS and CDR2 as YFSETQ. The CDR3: CASCRDDNSYEQYF. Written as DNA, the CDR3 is TGCGCCAGCTGCCGGGACGACAATAGCTACGAGCAGTACTTC.

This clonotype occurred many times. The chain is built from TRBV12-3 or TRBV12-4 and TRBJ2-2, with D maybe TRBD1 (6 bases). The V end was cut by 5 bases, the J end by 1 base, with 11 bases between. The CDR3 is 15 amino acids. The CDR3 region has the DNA TGTGCCAGCAGTGGACCAGGGGTGAACACCGGGGAGCTGTTTTTT. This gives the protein CASSGPGVNTGELFF.

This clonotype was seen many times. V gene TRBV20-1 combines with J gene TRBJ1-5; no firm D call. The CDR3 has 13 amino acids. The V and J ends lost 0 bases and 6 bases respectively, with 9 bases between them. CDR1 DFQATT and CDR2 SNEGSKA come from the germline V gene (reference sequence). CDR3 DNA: TGCAGTGCTAGAGAACTCACGAGTCAGCCCCAGCATTTT. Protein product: CSARELTSQPQHF.

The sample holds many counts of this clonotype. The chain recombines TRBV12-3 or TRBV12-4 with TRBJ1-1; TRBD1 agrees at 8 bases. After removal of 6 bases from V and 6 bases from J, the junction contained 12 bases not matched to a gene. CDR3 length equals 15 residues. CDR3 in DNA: TGTGCCAGCAGACCGGACAGGGTTGCTGTCGCTGAAGCTTTCTTT. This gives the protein CASRPDRVAVAEAFF.